This T cell receptor beta chain was captured in a study of blood T cell repertoires in COVID-19 (dated by TCRdb to 2020 to 2021). Describing the broader study: The collaborator samples originated in the United States, Italy and Spain and spanned the acute and convalescent phases of COVID-19. The prospective study material was composed of cDNA or gDNA derived from T cells, B-cell-depleted T cells, or PBMCs. Subjects who had been exposed to COVID-19, were actively infected with it, or had recovered from it provided the deeply sampled blood TCRbeta repertoires that made up the dataset. The repertoires were released in a freely available public database intended as a resource for research on the immune response to SARS-CoV-2. Samples were obtained from the ongoing ImmuneRACE study (first 160 participants) and from about 1,300 subjects provided by 6 global collaborators. A de-identified subject ID, COVID-19 status, age in years and sex were almost always included in the sample metadata. Where available, HLA class I and class II types were taken from metadata supplied by the sample provider and were not determined by assay-based typing.

TCRbeta CDR3 regions were amplified from genomic DNA by means of the immunoSEQ Assay, a bias-controlled multiplex PCR. The original methods were these. The number of nucleated cells in each sample was estimated from the amplification of reference gene primers within the assay. To quantify the absolute abundance of each unique TCRbeta CDR3 rearrangement, sequence reads were collapsed and filtered. For each sample, productive Simpson clonality was calculated by taking the square root of Simpson's diversity index across productive rearrangements. Entries here come from immuneACCESS through TCRdb and include only in-frame sequences with V and J called. Some clones fail to appear in such tables; in the studies checked, an unresolved V gene covers under half of the shortfall, and the cause of the remainder is unknown. The DNA was the basis for D and trimming; V, J and clone size are from that table. For this sample there are roughly 200,000 clones; nearly 90% appear just once. The ten largest clones represent roughly 0.56% of the sample.

As regards this clone: Its antigen is currently not known. No much larger clone exists at a distance of one base, and base qualities are not known.

Beyond this particular receptor, the publication reports: Clinical and demographic metadata were provided uncurated, with the amount varying by source and participant.

Each collaborating institution followed its own protocols to collect whole blood in K2EDTA tubes. For TCRbeta analysis, collaborator samples were shipped as frozen whole blood, as isolated PBMCs, or as DNA extracted from either sample type. CDR1 and CDR2, per the germline V gene, are MDHEN and SYDVKM. CDR3 length: 14 amino acids, cysteine to phenylalanine. Only the CDR3 DNA stays, 42 bases, in frame from base 1. The junction shows trimming of 6 bases on V and 5 bases on J, plus 16 bases between the germline ends. The TCR originated in a man aged 50 to 60 with acute or convalescent COVID-19. The sample was peripheral blood. Recombination linked TRBV28 to TRBJ2-5; the D gene is perhaps TRBD1, from 6 matching bases. CDR3 sequence: CASSQPQGPETQYF. The bases read TGTGCCAGCAGCCAACCACAGGGTCCGGAGACCCAGTACTTC. The reference TRBV28 and TRBJ2-5 proteins fill in what lies around the CDR3, so the full variable domain reads DVKVTQSSRYLVKRTGEKVFLECVQDMDHENMFWYRQDPGLGLRLIYFSYDVKMKEKGDIPEGYSVSREKKERFSLILESASTNQTSMYLCASSQPQGPETQYFGPGTRLLVL.